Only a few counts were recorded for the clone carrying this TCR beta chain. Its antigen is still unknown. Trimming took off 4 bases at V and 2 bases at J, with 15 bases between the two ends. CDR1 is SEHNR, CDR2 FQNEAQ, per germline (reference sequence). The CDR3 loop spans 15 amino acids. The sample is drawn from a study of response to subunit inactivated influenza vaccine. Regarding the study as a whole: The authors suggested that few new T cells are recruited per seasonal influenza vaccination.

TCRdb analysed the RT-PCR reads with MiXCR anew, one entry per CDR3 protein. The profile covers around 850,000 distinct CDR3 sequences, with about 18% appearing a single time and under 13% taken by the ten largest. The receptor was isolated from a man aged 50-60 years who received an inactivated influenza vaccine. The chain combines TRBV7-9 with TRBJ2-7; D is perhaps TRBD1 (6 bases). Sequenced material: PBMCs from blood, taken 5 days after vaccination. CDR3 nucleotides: TGTGCCAGCAGCTCAACACAGGGAATGGCCTACGAGCAGTACTTC. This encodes CASSSTQGMAYEQYF.